This is a list of T cell receptor beta chains from one sample in a study of T cell responses to AZD1222 COVID-19 vaccine. Generated by immunoSEQ multiplex PCR, the TCRdb table keeps only in-frame clones and is missing some. The repertoire holds about 130,000 clones, about 90% seen once, with roughly a tenth in the top ten. This sample comprised peripheral blood, obtained on day 0 of AZD1222 vaccination. These receptors all come from an adult in good health. The CDR3 runs from the conserved cysteine through the conserved F or W. A D gene is named only where the DNA matches it firmly. The size of a clone is reported for some rows only, either as once, few or many, or as a class for expanded clones.

d_gene: -
j_gene: TRBJ2-7
v_gene: TRBV6-5
abundance: -
CDR3nt: TGTGCCAGCAGTAGACTAGATGAGCAGTACTTC
CDR3aa: CASSRLDEQYF

d_gene: -
j_gene: TRBJ2-2
v_gene: TRBV7-6
abundance: -
CDR3nt: TGTGCCAGCAGCTTAAGCCAGGGCACCGGGGAGCTGTTTTTT
CDR3aa: CASSLSQGTGELFF

d_gene: -
j_gene: TRBJ2-1
v_gene: TRBV10-3
abundance: -
CDR3nt: TGTGCCATCCTCAGGGGACTGAGGGAGGGTGACAATGAGCAGTTCTTC
CDR3aa: CAILRGLREGDNEQFF

d_gene: TRBD2
j_gene: TRBJ2-7
v_gene: TRBV5-1
abundance: -
CDR3nt: TGCGCCAGCAGCGCCACTAGCGGCGTTTCCTACGAGCAGTACTTC
CDR3aa: CASSATSGVSYEQYF

d_gene: -
j_gene: TRBJ2-3
v_gene: TRBV2
abundance: -
CDR3nt: TGTGCCAGCAGTGAACCTGGTTTTAGAACAGATACGCAGTATTTT
CDR3aa: CASSEPGFRTDTQYF

d_gene: TRBD1
j_gene: TRBJ2-7
v_gene: TRBV10-3
abundance: -
CDR3nt: TGTGCCATCAGAGGGACAGCTCAGCTGAGGGGCGAGCAGTACTTC
CDR3aa: CAIRGTAQLRGEQYF

d_gene: TRBD1
j_gene: TRBJ1-1
v_gene: TRBV28
abundance: -
CDR3nt: TGTGCCAGCAGCCATCGATCAGGGGGGTTGACTGAAGCTTTCTTT
CDR3aa: CASSHRSGGLTEAFF

d_gene: -
j_gene: TRBJ2-7
v_gene: TRBV6-1
abundance: -
CDR3nt: TGTGCCAGCAGTGAAGGGCCCTGGGACGAGCAGTACTTC
CDR3aa: CASSEGPWDEQYF

d_gene: -
j_gene: TRBJ1-3
v_gene: TRBV5-1
abundance: -
CDR3nt: TGCGCCAGCAGCTTCGCCGGGAACTCTGGAAACACCATATATTTT
CDR3aa: CASSFAGNSGNTIYF

d_gene: TRBD2
j_gene: TRBJ2-1
v_gene: TRBV3-1/TRBV3-2
abundance: -
CDR3nt: TGTGCCAGCAGCCAAGGCCTGCCTAGCGGGGGCGGGAATGAGCAGTTCTTC
CDR3aa: CASSQGLPSGGGNEQFF

d_gene: -
j_gene: TRBJ1-4
v_gene: TRBV21-1
abundance: -
CDR3nt: TGTGCCAGCAGCACCAGCCCGACAGGGCCTAATGAAAAACTGTTTTTT
CDR3aa: CASSTSPTGPNEKLFF

d_gene: TRBD1
j_gene: TRBJ1-5
v_gene: TRBV28
abundance: -
CDR3nt: TGTGCCAGCAGTTCCTTACAGGGGATGGGACAGCCCCAGCATTTT
CDR3aa: CASSSLQGMGQPQHF

d_gene: -
j_gene: TRBJ1-2
v_gene: TRBV6-2/TRBV6-3
abundance: once
CDR3nt: TGTGCCAGCAGCCGACAGGCCTATGGCTACACCTTC
CDR3aa: CASSRQAYGYTF

d_gene: TRBD1
j_gene: TRBJ2-7
v_gene: TRBV2
abundance: -
CDR3nt: TGTGCCAGCAGTGATATATCGGACAGGAATACTAACGAGCAGTACTTC
CDR3aa: CASSDISDRNTNEQYF

d_gene: -
j_gene: TRBJ2-3
v_gene: TRBV5-1
abundance: -
CDR3nt: TGCGCCAGCAGCCACGACAGGTTGGGGCTAGATACGCAGTATTTT
CDR3aa: CASSHDRLGLDTQYF

d_gene: TRBD1
j_gene: TRBJ2-7
v_gene: TRBV7-9
abundance: -
CDR3nt: TGTGCCAGCAGTCTAGCGGGGGACAGGGGGCTGTACGAGCAGTACTTC
CDR3aa: CASSLAGDRGLYEQYF

d_gene: -
j_gene: TRBJ1-6
v_gene: TRBV19
abundance: -
CDR3nt: TGTGCCAGTCAATACCGGGACCGGCGATCACCCCTCCACTTT
CDR3aa: CASQYRDRRSPLHF

d_gene: TRBD1
j_gene: TRBJ2-3
v_gene: TRBV30
abundance: -
CDR3nt: TGTGCCTGGGCAAACCTAAAACGGGACAGGGACACAGATACGCAGTATTTT
CDR3aa: CAWANLKRDRDTDTQYF